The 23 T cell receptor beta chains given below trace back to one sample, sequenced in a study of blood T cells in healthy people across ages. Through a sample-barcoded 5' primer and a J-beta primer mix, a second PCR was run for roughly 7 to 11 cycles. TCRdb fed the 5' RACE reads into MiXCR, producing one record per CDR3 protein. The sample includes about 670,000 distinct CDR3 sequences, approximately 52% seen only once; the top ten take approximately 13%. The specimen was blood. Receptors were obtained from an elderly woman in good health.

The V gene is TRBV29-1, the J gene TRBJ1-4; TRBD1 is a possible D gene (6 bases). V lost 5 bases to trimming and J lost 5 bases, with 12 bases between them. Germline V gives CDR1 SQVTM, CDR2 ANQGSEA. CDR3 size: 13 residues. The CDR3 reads CSVLDRSNEKLFF. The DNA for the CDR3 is TGCAGCGTTCTGGACAGAAGCAATGAAAAACTGTTTTTT.

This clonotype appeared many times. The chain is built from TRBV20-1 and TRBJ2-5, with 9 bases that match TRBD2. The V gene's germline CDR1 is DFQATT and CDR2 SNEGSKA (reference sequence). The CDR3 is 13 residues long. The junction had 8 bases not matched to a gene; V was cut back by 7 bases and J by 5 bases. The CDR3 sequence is CSVKAGGPETQYF. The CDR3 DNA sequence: TGCAGTGTGAAGGCGGGAGGGCCGGAGACCCAGTACTTC.

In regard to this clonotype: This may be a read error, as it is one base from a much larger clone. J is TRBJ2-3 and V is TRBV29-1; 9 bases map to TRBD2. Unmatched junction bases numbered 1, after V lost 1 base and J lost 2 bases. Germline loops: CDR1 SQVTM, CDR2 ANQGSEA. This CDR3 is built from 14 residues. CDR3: CSVEASGATDTQYF. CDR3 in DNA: TGCAGCGTTGAAGCTAGCGGGGCCACAGATACGCAGTATTTT.

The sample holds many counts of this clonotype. The chain's CDR3 is CASIRRGDGTDTQYF. Here the CDR3 DNA reads TGTGCCAGCATCCGAAGAGGGGACGGTACAGATACGCAGTATTTT. The V and J genes are TRBV5-6 and TRBJ2-3; D might be TRBD1 or TRBD2, each matching 5 bases. The CDR3 consists of 15 residues. Per the germline V gene, CDR1 is SGHDT and CDR2 is YYEEEE. Trimming pared 6 bases from V and 3 bases from J, leaving 17 bases between.

In DNA, the CDR3 is TGTGCCACAACCCAAACTAGCAATGAGCAGTTCTTC. It translates to CATTQTSNEQFF. V and J are TRBV10-3 and TRBJ2-1, with D possibly TRBD2 on 5 matching bases. Germline V gene sequence: CDR1 ENHRY, CDR2 SYGVKD. This CDR3 has 12 amino acids. The germline V and J ends were trimmed by 10 bases and 6 bases, with 13 bases remaining between them.

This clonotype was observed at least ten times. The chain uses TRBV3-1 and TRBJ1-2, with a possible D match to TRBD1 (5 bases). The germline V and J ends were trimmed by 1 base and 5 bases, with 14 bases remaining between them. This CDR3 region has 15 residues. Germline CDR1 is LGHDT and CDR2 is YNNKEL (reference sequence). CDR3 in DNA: TGTGCCAGCAGCCAAGTATTAGGACAAACGTATGGCTACACCTTC. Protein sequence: CASSQVLGQTYGYTF.

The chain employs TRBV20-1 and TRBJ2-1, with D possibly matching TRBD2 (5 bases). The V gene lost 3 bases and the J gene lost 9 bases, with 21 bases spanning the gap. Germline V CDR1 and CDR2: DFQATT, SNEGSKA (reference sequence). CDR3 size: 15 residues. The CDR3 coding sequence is TGCAGTGCTAGTAGGTTGGGAGCCGAGGCCTTTGAGCAGTTCTTC. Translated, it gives CSASRLGAEAFEQFF.

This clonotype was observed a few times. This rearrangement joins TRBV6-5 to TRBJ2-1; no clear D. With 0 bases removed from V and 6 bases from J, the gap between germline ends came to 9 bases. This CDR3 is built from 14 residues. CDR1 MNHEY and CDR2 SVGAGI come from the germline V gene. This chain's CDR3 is CASSYSTTPNEQFF. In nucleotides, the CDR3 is TGTGCCAGCAGTTACTCGACAACTCCCAATGAGCAGTTCTTC.

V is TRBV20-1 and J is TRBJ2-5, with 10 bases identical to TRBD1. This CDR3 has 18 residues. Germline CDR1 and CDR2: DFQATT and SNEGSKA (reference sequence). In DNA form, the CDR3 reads TGCAGCGTAGGGACAGGGGATCATCCTATCCTATACCAAGAGACCCAGTACTTC. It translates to CSVGTGDHPILYQETQYF.

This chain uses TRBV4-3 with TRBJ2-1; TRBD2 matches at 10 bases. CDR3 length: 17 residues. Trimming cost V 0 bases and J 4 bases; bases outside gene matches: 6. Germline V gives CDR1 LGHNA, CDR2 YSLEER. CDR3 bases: TGCGCCAGCAGCCAAGAGCTGACTAGCGGGTCGTACAATGAGCAGTTCTTC. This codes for CASSQELTSGSYNEQFF.

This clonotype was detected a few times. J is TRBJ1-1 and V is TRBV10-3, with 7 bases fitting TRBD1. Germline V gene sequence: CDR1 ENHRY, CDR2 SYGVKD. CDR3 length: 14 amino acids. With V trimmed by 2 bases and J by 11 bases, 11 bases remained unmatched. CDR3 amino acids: CAISEGDSSGQAFF. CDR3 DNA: TGTGCCATCAGTGAGGGGGACAGCTCAGGCCAGGCTTTCTTT.

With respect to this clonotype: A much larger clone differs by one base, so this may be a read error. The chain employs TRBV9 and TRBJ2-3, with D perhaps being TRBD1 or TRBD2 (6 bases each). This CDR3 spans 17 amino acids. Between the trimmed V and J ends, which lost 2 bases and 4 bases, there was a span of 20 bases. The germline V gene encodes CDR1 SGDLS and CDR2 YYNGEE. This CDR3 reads CASSVSLRGDGADTQYF. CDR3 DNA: TGTGCCAGCAGCGTTTCCCTTAGGGGGGATGGCGCAGATACGCAGTATTTT.

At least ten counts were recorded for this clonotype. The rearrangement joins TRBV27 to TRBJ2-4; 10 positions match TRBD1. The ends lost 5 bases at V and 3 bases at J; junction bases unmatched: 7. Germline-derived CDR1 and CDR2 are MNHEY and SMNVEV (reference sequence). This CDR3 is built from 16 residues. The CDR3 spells CASSPRQGAVKNIQYF. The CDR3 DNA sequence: TGTGCCAGCAGTCCAAGACAGGGGGCGGTCAAAAACATTCAGTACTTC.

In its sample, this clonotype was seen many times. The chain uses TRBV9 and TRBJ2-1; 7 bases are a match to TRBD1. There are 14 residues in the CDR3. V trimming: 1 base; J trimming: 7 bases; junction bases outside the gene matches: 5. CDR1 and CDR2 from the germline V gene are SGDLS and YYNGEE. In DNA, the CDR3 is TGTGCCAGCAGCGTAAGACAGGGTGGGAATGAGCAGTTCTTC. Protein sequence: CASSVRQGGNEQFF.

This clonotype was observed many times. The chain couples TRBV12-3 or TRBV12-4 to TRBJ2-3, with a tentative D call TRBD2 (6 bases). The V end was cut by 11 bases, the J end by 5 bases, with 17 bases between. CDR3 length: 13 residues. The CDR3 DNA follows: TGTGCCGCAGCCTCAACCGGGGGAGATACGCAGTATTTT. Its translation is CAAASTGGDTQYF.

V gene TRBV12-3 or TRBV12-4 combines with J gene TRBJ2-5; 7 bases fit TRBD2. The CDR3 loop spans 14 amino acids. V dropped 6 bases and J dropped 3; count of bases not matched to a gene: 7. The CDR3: CASRRDYHEETQYF. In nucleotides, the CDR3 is TGTGCCAGCAGAAGGGACTACCACGAAGAGACCCAGTACTTC.

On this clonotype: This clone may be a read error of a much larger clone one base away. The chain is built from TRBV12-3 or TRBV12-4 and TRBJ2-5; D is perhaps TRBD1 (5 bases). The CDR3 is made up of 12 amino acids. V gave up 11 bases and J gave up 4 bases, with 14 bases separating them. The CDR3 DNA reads TGTGCCCCGGCAGGGATACGAGAGACCCAGTACTTC. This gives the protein CAPAGIRETQYF.

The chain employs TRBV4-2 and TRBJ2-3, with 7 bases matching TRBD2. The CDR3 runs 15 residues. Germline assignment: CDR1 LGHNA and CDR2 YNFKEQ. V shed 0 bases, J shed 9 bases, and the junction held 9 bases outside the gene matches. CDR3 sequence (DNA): TGTGCCAGCAGCCAAGAGGATGGGAGGGTAGGGACGCAGTATTTT. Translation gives CASSQEDGRVGTQYF.

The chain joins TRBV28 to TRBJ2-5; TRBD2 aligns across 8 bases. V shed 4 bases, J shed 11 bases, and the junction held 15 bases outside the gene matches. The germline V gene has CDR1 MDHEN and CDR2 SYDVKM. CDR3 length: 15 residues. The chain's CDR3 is CASSSSGPTYNEQYF. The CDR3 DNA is TGTGCCAGCAGTTCTAGCGGGCCTACCTACAATGAGCAGTACTTC.

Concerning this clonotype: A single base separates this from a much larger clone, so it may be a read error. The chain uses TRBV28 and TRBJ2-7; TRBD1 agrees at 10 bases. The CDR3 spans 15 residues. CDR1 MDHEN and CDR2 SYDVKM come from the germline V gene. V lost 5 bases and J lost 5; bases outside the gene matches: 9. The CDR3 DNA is TGTGCCAGCAGTCTTGGGGGACAGGGGTCCGACGAGCAGTACTTC. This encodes CASSLGGQGSDEQYF.

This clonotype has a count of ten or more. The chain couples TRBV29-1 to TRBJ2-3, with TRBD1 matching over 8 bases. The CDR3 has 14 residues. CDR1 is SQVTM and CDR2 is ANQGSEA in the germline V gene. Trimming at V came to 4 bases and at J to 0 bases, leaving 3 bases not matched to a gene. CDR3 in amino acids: CSVAQGASTDTQYF. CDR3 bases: TGCAGCGTTGCCCAGGGGGCTAGCACAGATACGCAGTATTTT.

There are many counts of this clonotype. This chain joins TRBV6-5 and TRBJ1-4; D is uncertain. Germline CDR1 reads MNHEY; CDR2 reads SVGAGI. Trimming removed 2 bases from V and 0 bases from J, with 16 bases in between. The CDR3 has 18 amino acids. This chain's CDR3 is CASSYRAQKIATNEKLFF. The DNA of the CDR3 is TGTGCCAGCAGTTACCGGGCCCAAAAGATCGCAACTAATGAAAAACTGTTTTTT.

DNA of the CDR3: TGTGCCAGCAGCTCTGCCGGGACACCGAGCTCCTACAATGAGCAGTTCTTC. Translation: CASSSAGTPSSYNEQFF. The chain carries TRBV28 and TRBJ2-1; TRBD1 might be the D (6 bases). CDR3 length equals 17 residues. V was cut by 6 bases and J by 0 bases, with 18 bases left in between. CDR1 and CDR2 (germline): MDHEN, SYDVKM.